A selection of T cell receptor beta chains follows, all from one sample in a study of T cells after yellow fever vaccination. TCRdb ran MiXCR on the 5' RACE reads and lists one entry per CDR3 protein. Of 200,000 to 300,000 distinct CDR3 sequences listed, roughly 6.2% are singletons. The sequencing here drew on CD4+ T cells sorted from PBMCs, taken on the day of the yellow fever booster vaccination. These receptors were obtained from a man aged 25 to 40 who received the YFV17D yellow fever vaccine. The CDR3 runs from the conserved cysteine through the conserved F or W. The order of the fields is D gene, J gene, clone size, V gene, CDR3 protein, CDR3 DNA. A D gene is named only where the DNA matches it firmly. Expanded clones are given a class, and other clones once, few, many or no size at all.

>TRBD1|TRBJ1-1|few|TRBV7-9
CASSLGINRGLNTEAFF
TGTGCCAGCAGCTTAGGGATCAACAGGGGATTGAACACTGAAGCTTTCTTT
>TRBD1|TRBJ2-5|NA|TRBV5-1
CASSFAPGTGVETQYF
TGCGCCAGCAGCTTTGCTCCCGGGACAGGGGTTGAGACCCAGTACTTC
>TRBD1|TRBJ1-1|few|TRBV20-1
CSARVGQANTEAFF
TGCAGTGCTAGAGTGGGACAGGCGAACACTGAAGCTTTCTTT
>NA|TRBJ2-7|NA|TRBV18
CASSPPGPREQYF
TGTGCCAGCTCACCACCTGGGCCACGGGAGCAGTACTTC
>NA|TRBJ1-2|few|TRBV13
CASSYYRVSANYGYTF
TGTGCCAGCAGCTACTACAGGGTCTCAGCTAACTATGGCTACACCTTC
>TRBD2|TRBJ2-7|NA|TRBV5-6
CASSFSIETLGGSYEQYF
TGTGCCAGCAGCTTCTCTATAGAAACGTTGGGCGGGAGCTACGAGCAGTACTTC
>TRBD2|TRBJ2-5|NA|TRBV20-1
CSAAPISGRDQETQYF
TGCAGTGCTGCCCCGATTAGCGGGAGGGATCAAGAGACCCAGTACTTC
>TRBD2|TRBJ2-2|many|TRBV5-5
CASSVVAGATGELFF
TGTGCCAGCAGCGTAGTAGCGGGAGCCACCGGGGAGCTGTTTTTT
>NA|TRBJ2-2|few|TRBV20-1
CSARDTTRRGELFF
TGCAGTGCTAGAGATACGACCCGGCGTGGGGAGCTGTTTTTT
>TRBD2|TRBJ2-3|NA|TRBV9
CVSSFWTSGTTDTQYF
TGTGTCAGCAGTTTCTGGACTAGCGGGACGACAGATACGCAGTATTTT
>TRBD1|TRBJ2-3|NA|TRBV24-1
CATTTGQDGADTQYF
TGTGCCACGACGACCGGACAGGATGGTGCAGATACGCAGTATTTT
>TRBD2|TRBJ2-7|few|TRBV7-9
CASSPGTSGKHEQYF
TGTGCCAGCAGCCCCGGGACTAGCGGGAAACACGAGCAGTACTTC
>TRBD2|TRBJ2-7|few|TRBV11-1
CASSLNRASGRNIYEQYF
TGTGCCAGCAGCTTAAATCGGGCTAGCGGGAGGAACATCTACGAGCAGTACTTC
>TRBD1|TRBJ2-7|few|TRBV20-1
CSARNSGQVDSYEQYF
TGCAGTGCTAGAAATTCCGGACAGGTGGACTCCTACGAGCAGTACTTC
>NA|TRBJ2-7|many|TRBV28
CASSLLRYEQYF
TGTGCCAGCAGTTTACTTCGATACGAGCAGTACTTC